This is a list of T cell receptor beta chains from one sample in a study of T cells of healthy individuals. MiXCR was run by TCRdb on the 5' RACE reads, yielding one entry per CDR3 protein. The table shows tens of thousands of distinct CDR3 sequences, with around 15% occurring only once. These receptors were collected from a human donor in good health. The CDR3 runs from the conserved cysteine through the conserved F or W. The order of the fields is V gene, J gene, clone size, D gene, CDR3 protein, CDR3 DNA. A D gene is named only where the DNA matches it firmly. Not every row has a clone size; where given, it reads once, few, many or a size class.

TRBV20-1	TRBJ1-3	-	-	CSARAPGLSSGNTIYF	TGCAGTGCTAGAGCACCGGGACTCAGCTCTGGAAACACCATATATTTT
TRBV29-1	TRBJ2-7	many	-	CSVAPGAGWEQYF	TGCAGCGTTGCACCGGGAGCTGGGTGGGAGCAGTACTTC
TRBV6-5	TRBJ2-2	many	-	CASSPLAGELFF	TGTGCCAGCAGCCCTTTGGCCGGGGAGCTGTTTTTT
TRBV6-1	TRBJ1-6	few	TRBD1	CASRDRDRTDSPLHF	TGTGCCAGCAGGGACCGGGACAGGACAGATTCACCCCTCCACTTT
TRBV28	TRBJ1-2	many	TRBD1	CASSLGGDRVGGYTF	TGTGCCAGCAGTTTAGGAGGTGACAGGGTGGGAGGCTACACCTTC
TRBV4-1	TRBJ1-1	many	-	CASSQGAGTEAFF	TGCGCCAGCAGCCAGGGGGCTGGGACTGAAGCTTTCTTT
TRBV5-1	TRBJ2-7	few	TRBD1	CASSLGPTGDEQYF	TGCGCCAGCAGCTTGGGGCCTACAGGGGACGAGCAGTACTTC
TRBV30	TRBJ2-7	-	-	CAWRPSGRWDSYEQYF	TGTGCCTGGAGACCGTCAGGGAGATGGGACTCCTACGAGCAGTACTTC
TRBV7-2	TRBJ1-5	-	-	CAAEQGYSNQPRHF	TGTGCCGCAGAACAGGGCTATAGCAATCAGCCCCGGCATTTT
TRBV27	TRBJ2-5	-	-	CASSLSGGRTPETQYF	TGTGCCAGCAGTTTATCAGGGGGGAGAACCCCAGAGACCCAGTACTTC
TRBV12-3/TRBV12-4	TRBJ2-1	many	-	CASSRLRYNEQFF	TGTGCCAGCAGCCGCCTAAGATACAATGAGCAGTTCTTC
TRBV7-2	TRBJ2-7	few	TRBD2	CASSVQRGPYEQYF	TGTGCCAGCAGCGTCCAGCGGGGCCCCTACGAGCAGTACTTC
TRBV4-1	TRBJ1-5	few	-	CASSQVGFRGGGYSNQPQHF	TGCGCCAGCAGCCAAGTGGGGTTTAGGGGGGGGGGATATAGCAATCAGCCCCAGCATTTT
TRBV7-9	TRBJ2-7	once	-	CASSRGQFYEQYF	TGTGCCAGCAGCCGCGGACAGTTCTACGAGCAGTACTTC
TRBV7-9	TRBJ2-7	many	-	CASSPLLDSSYEQYF	TGTGCCAGCAGCCCTTTACTTGACAGCTCCTACGAGCAGTACTTC
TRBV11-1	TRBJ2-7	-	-	CASSLGGSYEQYF	TGTGCCAGCAGCTTAGGGGGCTCCTACGAGCAGTACTTC
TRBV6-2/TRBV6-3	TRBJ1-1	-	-	CASGWGLEAFF	TGTGCCAGCGGGTGGGGCCTTGAAGCTTTCTTT
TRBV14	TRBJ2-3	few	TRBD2	CASSRNSGRPSGLGADTQYF	TGTGCCAGCAGCCGAAACTCGGGGCGGCCTAGCGGCCTCGGGGCAGATACGCAGTATTTT
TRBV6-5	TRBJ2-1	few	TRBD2	CASRKVGGNNEQFF	TGTGCCAGCAGAAAAGTCGGGGGGAACAATGAGCAGTTCTTC
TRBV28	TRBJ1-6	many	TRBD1	CASSDTGQGLQKAPLHF	TGTGCCAGCAGCGATACGGGACAGGGTCTCCAGAAGGCACCCCTCCACTTT
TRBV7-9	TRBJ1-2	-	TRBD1	CASSTQDRFYGYTF	TGTGCCAGCAGCACCCAGGACAGGTTCTATGGCTACACCTTC
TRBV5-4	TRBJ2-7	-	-	CASSRLGQQEEQYF	TGTGCCAGCAGCAGACTCGGACAGCAGGAAGAGCAGTACTTC
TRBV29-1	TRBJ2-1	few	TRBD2	CSVEHRLAGAGNEQFF	TGCAGCGTTGAACATCGACTAGCGGGAGCCGGGAATGAGCAGTTCTTC
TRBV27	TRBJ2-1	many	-	CASSSSAGTQSKYNEQFF	TGTGCCAGCAGTTCATCCGCTGGGACACAATCTAAGTACAATGAGCAGTTCTTC
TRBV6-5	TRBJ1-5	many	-	CASSYRGSQPQHF	TGTGCCAGCAGTTACAGGGGGAGTCAGCCCCAGCATTTT
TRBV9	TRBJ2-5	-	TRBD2	CASSPRTSGRWAQYF	TGTGCCAGCAGCCCGCGGACTAGCGGGAGATGGGCCCAGTACTTC
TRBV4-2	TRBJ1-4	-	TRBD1	CASSQTRGTVEKLFF	TGTGCCAGCAGCCAAACCAGGGGGACTGTGGAAAAACTGTTTTTT
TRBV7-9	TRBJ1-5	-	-	CASSLGVSGNQPQHF	TGTGCCAGCAGCTTAGGGGTATCAGGCAATCAGCCCCAGCATTTT
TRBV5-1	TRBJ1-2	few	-	CASSLGHPNNGYTF	TGCGCCAGCAGCTTGGGGCATCCTAATAATGGCTACACCTTC
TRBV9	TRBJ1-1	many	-	CASSVATSGSGTEAFF	TGTGCCAGCAGCGTAGCTACGTCGGGGTCGGGGACTGAAGCTTTCTTT
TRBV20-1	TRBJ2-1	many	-	CSAMDGAGPQFF	TGCAGTGCTATGGACGGGGCGGGCCCGCAGTTCTTC
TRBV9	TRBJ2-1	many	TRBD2	CASSVTSGGYNEQFF	TGTGCCAGCAGCGTTACTAGCGGGGGCTACAATGAGCAGTTCTTC
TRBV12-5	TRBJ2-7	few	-	CASGLVSNPTLPYEQYF	TGTGCTAGTGGTTTGGTATCCAACCCGACCCTCCCCTACGAGCAGTACTTC
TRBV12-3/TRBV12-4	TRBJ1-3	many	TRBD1	CASSQTGPKPTIYF	TGTGCCAGCAGTCAGACAGGGCCAAAACCCACCATATATTTT
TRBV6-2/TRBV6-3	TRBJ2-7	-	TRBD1	CASSYFSWDRPYEQYF	TGTGCCAGCAGTTACTTTTCCTGGGACAGGCCCTACGAGCAGTACTTC
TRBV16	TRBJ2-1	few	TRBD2	CASSPAGANNEQFF	TGTGCCAGCAGCCCAGCGGGAGCTAACAATGAGCAGTTCTTC
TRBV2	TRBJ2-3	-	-	CPLSKGEGVSTDTQYF	TGCCCCCTTAGCAAAGGGGAAGGTGTAAGCACAGATACGCAGTATTTT
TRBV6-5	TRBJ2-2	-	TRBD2	CASSYFSGDGGLAGAGELFF	TGTGCCAGCAGTTACTTCTCAGGGGACGGGGGTCTAGCGGGAGCCGGGGAGCTGTTTTTT
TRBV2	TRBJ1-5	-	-	CASRGVTDQPQHF	TGTGCCAGCCGCGGGGTTACGGATCAGCCCCAGCATTTT
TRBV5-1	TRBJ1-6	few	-	CASGPGGGPNSPLHF	TGCGCCAGCGGCCCTGGGGGGGGTCCAAATTCACCCCTCCACTTT
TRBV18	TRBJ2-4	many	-	CASSPRRRDIQYF	TGTGCCAGCTCACCTAGGCGGCGTGACATTCAGTACTTC
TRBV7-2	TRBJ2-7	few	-	CASSLAFGAAYEQYF	TGTGCCAGCAGCTTAGCCTTCGGGGCAGCGTACGAGCAGTACTTC
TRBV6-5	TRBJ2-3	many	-	CASSPRDDLGKWDTQYF	TGTGCCAGCAGTCCCAGGGACGATTTGGGCAAGTGGGATACGCAGTATTTT
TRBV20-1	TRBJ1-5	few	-	CSARDRLGGIGPQHF	TGCAGTGCTAGAGATAGATTGGGGGGCATCGGCCCCCAGCATTTT
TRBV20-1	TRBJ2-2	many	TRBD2	CSARDEREGNTGELFF	TGCAGTGCTAGAGATGAGCGGGAGGGGAACACCGGGGAGCTGTTTTTT
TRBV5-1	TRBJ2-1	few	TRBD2	CASSQSGGYNEQFF	TGCGCCAGCAGTCAAAGCGGGGGATACAATGAGCAGTTCTTC
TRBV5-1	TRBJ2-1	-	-	CASSSETLDRLNEQFF	TGCGCCAGCAGCTCTGAGACCCTTGACAGACTCAATGAGCAGTTCTTC
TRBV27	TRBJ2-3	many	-	CASSLQTSLTDTQYF	TGTGCCAGCAGTTTACAGACTTCGCTCACAGATACGCAGTATTTT
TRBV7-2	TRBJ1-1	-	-	CASSPTRGDEAFF	TGTGCCAGCAGCCCGACGAGGGGAGATGAAGCTTTCTTT
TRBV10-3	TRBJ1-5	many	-	CAISRTDDQPQHF	TGTGCCATCAGTAGGACAGATGATCAGCCCCAGCATTTT